This passage covers 17 T cell receptor beta chains from one sample sequenced in a study of CD8+CD57+ T cells in acquired aplastic anemia. The TCR beta profiling, which covered VDJ combination and CDR3 sequence, was carried out using genomic DNA as the template. MiXCR, applied by TCRdb to the reads, yields one record per CDR3 protein. Of over 150,000 distinct CDR3 sequences listed, about two thirds were seen once; the top ten hold 35% to 50%. The sequenced patients had an expansion of CD8+CD57+ cells seen by flow cytometry. Sequenced input: sorted CD4+, CD8+, or CD8+CD57+ T cells (not recorded which) from PBMCs. These receptors were collected from a human donor with aplastic anemia.

The rearrangement joins TRBV20-1 to TRBJ1-1; D is undetermined. The CDR3 has 12 amino acids. The germline CDR1 and CDR2 sequences are DFQATT and SNEGSKA (reference sequence). CDR3 loop: CSPGPENTEAFF. The DNA for the CDR3 is TGCAGCCCCGGACCGGAGAACACTGAAGCTTTCTTT.

The chain links TRBV10-3 to TRBJ2-3, with 16 bases aligning to TRBD2. V shed 3 bases and J 3 bases; nucleotides not matched to a gene: 3. Germline CDR1 and CDR2: ENHRY and SYGVKD. The CDR3 is 17 amino acids. The chain's CDR3 is CAISDLGLAGGTDTQYF. In nucleotides, the CDR3 is TGTGCCATCAGTGATTTGGGACTAGCGGGAGGGACAGATACGCAGTATTTT.

The CDR3 DNA reads as TGCGCCAGCAGCCAAGAGGGACAGGGAAGAGAAAAACTGTTTTTT. As protein: CASSQEGQGREKLFF. This chain joins TRBV4-1 and TRBJ1-4; TRBD1 matches 9 bases. From germline, CDR1 is MGHRA and CDR2 YSYEKL. V shed 0 bases and J 8 bases; nucleotides not matched to a gene: 4. This CDR3 spans 15 amino acids.

The chain has TRBV25-1 and TRBJ2-3; TRBD2 matches at 8 bases. The junction had 9 bases not matched to a gene; V was cut back by 5 bases and J by 2 bases. CDR3 length: 16 amino acids. CDR1 and CDR2 (germline): MGHDK, SYGVNS. CDR3 protein: CASSQSSGAPTDTQYF. In DNA form, the CDR3 reads TGTGCCAGCAGTCAAAGTAGCGGGGCGCCCACAGATACGCAGTATTTT. The whole variable domain, filled in from reference TRBV25-1 and TRBJ2-3, reads EADIYQTPRYLVIGTGKKITLECSQTMGHDKMYWYQQDPGMELHLIHYSYGVNSTEKGDLSSESTVSRIRTEHFPLTLESARPSHTSQYLCASSQSSGAPTDTQYFGPGTRLTVL.

This sequence joins TRBV7-3 and TRBJ2-5, with a possible D match to TRBD2 (5 bases). Germline V gives CDR1 SGHTA, CDR2 FQGTGA. CDR3 length equals 14 residues. The V and J ends lost 5 bases and 5 bases respectively, with 15 bases between them. CDR3 DNA: TGTGCCAGCAGCCGCCCGACTAAGCTGGAGACCCAGTACTTC. It yields the protein CASSRPTKLETQYF.

The chain carries TRBV20-1 and TRBJ2-5; D not resolved. This CDR3 region has 15 residues. CDR1 is DFQATT, CDR2 SNEGSKA, per germline (reference sequence). Trimming removed 1 base from V and 7 bases from J, with 19 bases in between. The CDR3 nucleotides read TGCAGTGCTAGAGGAAACTACGATCCAAGAGGGACCCAGTACTTC. This sequence encodes CSARGNYDPRGTQYF.

The chain couples TRBV7-3 to TRBJ2-5, with 9 bases identical to TRBD2. The junction had 5 bases not matched to a gene; V was cut back by 5 bases and J by 4 bases. Germline V gene sequence: CDR1 SGHTA, CDR2 FQGTGA. This CDR3 is built from 14 residues. The CDR3 is CASSTSGGRETQYF. CDR3 sequence (DNA): TGTGCCAGCAGCACGAGCGGGGGGAGAGAGACCCAGTACTTC.

This clonotype was seen a single time. Written as DNA, the CDR3 is TGTGCCACCAGTGATGGCAGGAGCAATCAGCCCCAGCATTTT. The encoded protein is CATSDGRSNQPQHF. V is TRBV24-1 and J is TRBJ1-5; D ambiguous. V dropped 3 bases and J dropped 1 base, with 6 bases sitting between them. Germline V gives CDR1 KGHDR, CDR2 SFDVKD. The CDR3 is made up of 14 amino acids.

This clonotype appeared a few times. V and J are TRBV25-1 and TRBJ1-2; no clear D gene. V was trimmed by 2 bases and J by 1 base, leaving 14 bases between them. Germline CDR1 reads MGHDK; CDR2 reads SYGVNS. The CDR3 runs to 16 residues. Written as DNA, the CDR3 is TGTGCCAGCAGTGAACGGTGGGGTTGGGGTAACTATGGCTACACCTTC. This codes for CASSERWGWGNYGYTF.

V usage is TRBV10-3 and J usage is TRBJ2-3, with D tentatively TRBD1 (5 bases). V dropped 6 bases and J dropped 2 bases, with 15 bases sitting between them. This CDR3 region has 15 residues. In germline, CDR1 is ENHRY, CDR2 SYGVKD. CDR3 in DNA: TGTGCCATCAGCTGGGGCGGCCTGAACACAGATACGCAGTATTTT. Protein: CAISWGGLNTDTQYF.

V gene TRBV20-1 combines with J gene TRBJ2-5; TRBD1 matches at 9 bases. Germline CDR1 DFQATT, CDR2 SNEGSKA (reference sequence). CDR3 length equals 14 residues. CDR3 nucleotide sequence: TGCAGCGCGGTACAGGGGGCGGGTCAAGAGACCCAGTACTTC. It is translated as CSAVQGAGQETQYF.

This clonotype was counted once. The chain combines TRBV2 with TRBJ2-5; 12 nucleotides align to TRBD2. Germline CDR1 reads SNHLY; CDR2 reads FYNNEI. J lost 5 bases, V lost 6 bases, and 1 base had no gene match. There are 13 residues in the CDR3. The CDR3 protein is CASRTSGSETQYF. In DNA, the CDR3 is TGTGCCAGCAGGACTAGCGGGAGTGAGACCCAGTACTTC.

The V gene is TRBV9, the J gene TRBJ2-3; 8 bases line up with TRBD2. The CDR3 is 16 amino acids. V trimming: 0 bases; J trimming: 3 bases; junction bases outside the gene matches: 6. Germline V gene sequence: CDR1 SGDLS, CDR2 YYNGEE. CDR3 amino acids: CASSVDQRGPTDTQYF. For the CDR3, the DNA is TGTGCCAGCAGCGTAGATCAGCGGGGGCCAACAGATACGCAGTATTTT. The whole variable domain, filled in from reference TRBV9 and TRBJ2-3, reads DSGVTQTPKHLITATGQRVTLRCSPRSGDLSVYWYQQSLDQGLQFLIQYYNGEERAKGNILERFSAQQFPDLHSELNLSSLELGDSALYFCASSVDQRGPTDTQYFGPGTRLTVL.

This chain joins TRBV7-9 and TRBJ1-1, with D perhaps matching TRBD1 (6 bases). The CDR3 consists of 14 residues. V was pared by 4 bases and J by 5 bases, with 14 bases between. Per germline, CDR1 SEHNR and CDR2 FQNEAQ (reference sequence). The CDR3 region has the DNA TGTGCCAGCAGCTACACGGGGGGCGCGACTGAAGCTTTCTTT. It codes for CASSYTGGATEAFF.

CDR3 region: CASSPADKNYGYTF. CDR3 nucleotides: TGTGCCAGCAGCCCGGCGGACAAGAACTATGGCTACACCTTC. The rearrangement uses TRBV7-9 and TRBJ1-2; the D gene is possibly TRBD1 (5 bases). The CDR3 spans 14 residues. From germline, CDR1 is SEHNR and CDR2 FQNEAQ (reference sequence). V lost 5 bases and J lost 2, with 12 bases in between.

This clonotype was picked up a small number of times. The conserved final phenylalanine or tryptophan is absent from the CDR3, which likely points to a read error. The DNA is left out, because the CDR3 cannot be placed on it with certainty; the CDR3 is given as TCRdb lists it. The genes are TRBV7-8 and TRBJ2-7; no DNA check was done on the table's D call, TRBD1. The CDR3 is 8 residues long, ends included. The germline V gene encodes CDR1 SGHVS and CDR2 FQNEAQ. The CDR3 loop is CASSLKGG.

This clonotype was counted a single time. This sequence joins TRBV7-3 and TRBJ2-1; D is possibly TRBD2 (5 bases). CDR3 length: 15 amino acids. The germline V gene encodes CDR1 SGHTA and CDR2 FQGTGA. V was trimmed by 7 bases and J by 2 bases, leaving 15 bases between them. CDR3 DNA sequence: TGTGCCAGCATCCTAGCCCCTTTAACCTACAATGAGCAGTTCTTC. The encoded protein is CASILAPLTYNEQFF.